This T cell receptor beta chain was profiled in a study of regulatory T cells in long-lasting Graves disease listed by TCRdb under 2021. Some background on the complete study: Patients with newly diagnosed Graves' disease had been on antithyroid drugs for under 3 months. The study was conducted in China and was registered as a clinical trial. TCR sequencing covered 13 persistent and about 20 newly diagnosed Graves' disease patients, some 35 samples in total. Patients with persistent Graves' disease were compared with patients with newly diagnosed Graves' disease using TCR sequencing and RNA sequencing of peripheral blood.

The library was prepared using multiplex PCR. Sequenced using an Illumina HiSeq 4000. To build TCR beta libraries, CDR3 regions were amplified by Arm-PCR using iRepertoire HTBI primers. Before sequencing, the PCR products went through gel purification. From the authors' description of their analysis: Across samples, around 58 TRBV and 15 or so TRBJ segments were identified and used for gene usage analysis of CDR3 amino acid clonotypes. Filtered high-quality paired reads were merged into contigs using COPE and FqMerger. BLAST was used to align contigs to IMGT TRBV, TRBD and TRBJ reference genes, and CDR3 was defined according to IMGT. Highly expanded clones were defined as clonotypes with a frequency above 0.1%. Shannon entropy was used to measure repertoire diversity, and the Gini coefficient was used to measure V-J evenness. Public clonotypes were defined as clonotypes shared by more than one individual. Using fastp at Q25 and MiXCR, TCRdb reprocessed the public reads and kept productive beta chains. Here each entry gathers all rows of one CDR3 protein and keeps the most common genes and DNA. Clone size and V and J calls follow TCRdb, not the original study. Present in this sample are some 200,000 distinct CDR3 sequences, approximately 18% of which were seen just once. Of the sample, over 9.5% is held by the ten largest clones.

In the paper's terms, the time point label means: newly diagnosed GD, antithyroid drugs for less than 3 months. For both TCR sequencing and RNA sequencing, RNA was extracted from PBMCs using TRIzol. The diagnosis of Graves' disease followed American Thyroid Association guidelines. Patients for the study were recruited at an endocrinology department in Xi'an, China. From each patient, approximately 9.9 milliliters of peripheral blood was collected into an EDTA anticoagulant tube. PBMCs were isolated by Ficoll Paque Plus density gradient separation without further T cell sorting. An Agilent 2100 Bioanalyzer and agarose gel were used to check RNA quality, while a NanoDrop 2000 measured RNA concentration. Overall results and qualifications from the work: The small sample size was acknowledged by the authors as a limitation that may reduce accuracy. TRBV28, TRBJ1-2 and TRBJ2-5 were preferentially used in persistent disease, while TRBV20-1 and TRBJ2-1 were favored in newly diagnosed disease. The study examined only peripheral blood because the primary lesion, thyroid tissue, could not be accessed. Sequencing and analysis were limited to the TCR beta chain. Lower TCR Shannon entropy and fewer highly expanded clones were observed in persistent Graves' disease patients than in newly diagnosed patients, which suggested clonal expansion. Patients with persistent disease shared more public clonotypes (about 2,500) than newly diagnosed patients did (approximately 1,000).

With regard to this clonotype: The antigen this receptor binds is unknown. At one end the junction does not follow the germline gene, possibly because of a read error.

From cysteine to phenylalanine, the CDR3 is 16 amino acids long. Just the 48-base CDR3 DNA is kept, in frame starting at base 1. This sample also appeared in a second study, on T cells in Graves' hyperthyroidism and ophthalmopathy. The second paper states: Stable Graves' hyperthyroidism was defined as the absence of progression to ophthalmopathy over 18 months of follow-up. Hyperthyroidism patients were newly diagnosed, with disease duration under 2 months, and aged 18 to 65 years. The study excluded patients with uncontrolled infections, other autoimmune diseases, pregnancy or lactation. Diagnoses were established on the basis of clinical symptoms, serum thyroxine and TRAb, thyroid ultrasound, and orbital computed tomography. The first round of RT-PCR for the TCR CDR3 was performed with the HTBI primer set and the Qiagen OneStep RT-PCR kit. Most expanded thyroid clonotypes (frequency above 0.001) were also found in blood, which suggests that blood repertoires may mirror thyroid immune responses. A 13 V-J signature model separated ophthalmopathy from stable hyperthyroidism, with roughly 88% sensitivity and about 81% specificity in cross-validation and 80%/75% in testing. In validation, the model predicted progression to ophthalmopathy a median of 6.5 months before onset, with approximately 68% sensitivity and more than 72% specificity. To identify distinguishing TCR V-J signatures, a discovery cohort of 90 to 100 patients was used, comprising some 45 with Graves' ophthalmopathy and approximately 58 with stable Graves' hyperthyroidism. An independent validation cohort of some 18 hyperthyroidism patients and 17 patients who later progressed to ophthalmopathy tested prospective prediction of ophthalmopathy. For training and testing, the roughly 97 patients in the discovery cohort were randomly divided in a 7:3 ratio. In about 6 Graves' hyperthyroidism patients, the study also compared T-cell repertoires from thyroid tissue with T-cell repertoires from blood. After sampling, hyperthyroidism patients received methimazole starting at 30 mg daily, and ophthalmopathy patients received high-dose intravenous methylprednisolone. Libraries were constructed in a second round of multiplex PCR, after which size selection and purification were carried out. Sequencing of the libraries was done on an Illumina HiSeq2000 using paired-end 100 bp reads. SOAPnuke was used to process the raw data, with reads discarded if the reads contained adapters or uncalled bases, had a mean Phred below 15, or lacked an exact constant-primer or identifier match. COPE v1.2.5 was used to merge high-quality paired reads, and clonotypes were defined as unique nucleotide sequences. MiTCR v1.1 was used to align the clonotypes against IMGT TRBV, TRBD and TRBJ reference segments. The analysis included only V-J combinations with a frequency above 0.0001, which together covered around 99% of the repertoires. A TCS score was defined as the ratio of F50 (clonal expansion) to E x V (chaos), with BLOSUM62-based TCRdist applied between CDR3 peptides within each V-J. Welch's t-statistics and random forest reduced fewer than 550 V-J features to 13, which were used in a naive Bayes classifier (R e1071). Sample size was not statistically predetermined, and investigators were not blinded to group allocation. The paper describes TCR Vbeta CDR3 sequencing of 135 peripheral blood samples, made up of around 41 ophthalmopathy patients, 70 to 75 hyperthyroidism patients and about 17 progressor patients.

Sequencing was performed on peripheral blood mononuclear cells (PBMCs), taken at new diagnosis, from a patient treated with antithyroid drugs. Recombination linked TRBV12-3 or TRBV12-4 to TRBJ1-3; no D segment can be confidently identified. The TCR was taken from a woman in her twenties or thirties with Graves disease. Donor details come from another sample of the same person, matched by shared clones. The CDR3 protein is CASSFAGCHSGDTIYF. The sequenced DNA is TGTGCCAGCAGTTTTGCCGGCTGCCACTCTGGAGACACCATATATTTT.